These 18 T cell receptor beta chains were all obtained from the same sample, sequenced in a study of CD8 T cells in ankylosing spondylitis. MiXCR, run by TCRdb on the 5' RACE reads, gives a single entry per CDR3 protein. The table lists roughly 90,000 distinct CDR3 sequences, roughly 9% of them singletons. These receptors are not linked to any known antigen. Study results and limitations: One TCR beta motif, made up of roughly eight highly homologous variants, appeared characteristic of ankylosing spondylitis blood.

The specimen sequenced was blood, either unsorted or a sorted T cell fraction (not recorded which). The receptors originated from a male donor with ankylosing spondylitis.

This clonotype showed up many times. CDR3 sequence reads: CASSTIGAGGPETQYF. CDR3 in DNA: TGTGCCAGCAGTACAATCGGGGCGGGAGGGCCGGAGACCCAGTACTTC. V and J are TRBV27 and TRBJ2-5; 9 positions agree with TRBD2. The germline gives CDR1 MNHEY, CDR2 SMNVEV (reference sequence). This CDR3 is 16 amino acids long. Trimming removed 5 bases from V and 5 bases from J; junction bases left unmatched: 12.

This clonotype was observed many times. One end of the junction is discordant with germline, which a read error may explain. CDR3 nucleotides: TGTGCAAGCAGCGGTAACCCCTACGAGCAGTACTTC. It translates to CASSGNPYEQYF. The chain carries TRBV27 and TRBJ2-7, with a tentative D call TRBD2 (5 bases). CDR1 and CDR2 (germline): MNHEY, SMNVEV (reference sequence). The CDR3 sequence is 12 residues long.

The table lists this clonotype with many counts. This sequence joins TRBV9 and TRBJ2-1; 8 nucleotides line up with TRBD2. Germline CDR1 reads SGDLS; CDR2 reads YYNGEE. V dropped 1 base and J dropped 7; count of bases not matched to a gene: 10. The CDR3 spans 16 residues. CDR3 nucleotides: TGTGCCAGCAGCGTACTTGCGGGAGGTTTCTTGAATGAGCAGTTCTTC. It specifies CASSVLAGGFLNEQFF.

The V and J genes are TRBV9 and TRBJ2-1, with 7 bases that match TRBD2. CDR1 SGDLS and CDR2 YYNGEE come from the germline V gene. V lost 4 bases to trimming and J lost 9 bases; unmatched junction nucleotides: 7. The CDR3 spans 13 residues. CDR3 nucleotides: TGTGCCAGCAGCCCCCAAGGGAGGGTTGAGCAGTTCTTC. Translation: CASSPQGRVEQFF.

V usage is TRBV4-2 and J usage is TRBJ2-1; 9 bases are shared with TRBD2. The CDR3 sequence is 20 residues long. V gave up 5 bases and J gave up 0 bases; unmatched junction bases: 17. Germline assignment: CDR1 LGHNA and CDR2 YNFKEQ. The CDR3 loop reads CASSGAEVTSGYSSYNEQFF. CDR3 bases: TGTGCCAGCAGCGGCGCTGAAGTGACTAGCGGCTATTCCTCCTACAATGAGCAGTTCTTC.

At least ten counts were recorded for this clonotype. The chain combines TRBV9 with TRBJ2-7; maybe TRBD2 (7 bases). V was trimmed by 3 bases and J by 5 bases, leaving 12 bases between them. The CDR3 is 13 amino acids. Per the germline V gene, CDR1 is SGDLS and CDR2 is YYNGEE. The CDR3 is CASSGGGLDEQYF. CDR3 coding DNA: TGTGCCAGCAGCGGGGGGGGGCTGGACGAGCAGTACTTC.

This clonotype was recorded many times. This rearrangement joins TRBV27 to TRBJ2-2; D ambiguous. V lost 7 bases and J 3 bases, leaving 9 bases between the germline ends. Germline V gene sequence: CDR1 MNHEY, CDR2 SMNVEV (reference sequence). CDR3 length: 13 residues. Here the CDR3 DNA reads TGTGCCAGCAAGCTATTGGACACCGGGGAGCTGTTTTTT. Its translation is CASKLLDTGELFF.

In this sample, this clonotype turned up many times. The rearrangement links TRBV12-3 or TRBV12-4 to TRBJ1-3; D not certain. This CDR3 has 16 residues. With 3 bases removed from V and 0 bases from J, the gap between germline ends came to 12 bases. This CDR3 is CASSLGRMGSGNTIYF. DNA of the CDR3: TGTGCCAGCAGTTTGGGGAGGATGGGCTCTGGAAACACCATATATTTT.

This chain links TRBV7-9 with TRBJ1-3, with D uncertain. With 2 bases removed from V and 0 bases from J, the gap between germline ends came to 5 bases. The CDR3 runs 14 residues. Germline V CDR1 and CDR2: SEHNR, FQNEAQ (reference sequence). CDR3 region: CASSLSISGNTIYF. In DNA, the CDR3 is TGTGCCAGCAGCTTAAGTATCTCTGGAAACACCATATATTTT.

V is TRBV20-1 and J is TRBJ2-1; maybe TRBD2 (6 bases). The V and J ends lost 6 bases and 0 bases respectively, with 12 bases between them. The CDR3 extends over 14 amino acids. Germline lookup yields CDR1 DFQATT and CDR2 SNEGSKA (reference sequence). CDR3 region: CSARDLSSYNEQFF. CDR3 nucleotide sequence: TGCAGTGCCCGGGACTTGAGCTCCTACAATGAGCAGTTCTTC.

This clonotype came up a few times. The gene calls are TRBV20-1 and TRBJ1-2; D is ambiguous. This CDR3 comprises 14 residues. Trimming removed 5 bases from V and 1 base from J, with 14 bases in between. CDR1 is DFQATT, CDR2 SNEGSKA, per germline (reference sequence). CDR3 DNA: TGCAGTGCTCCCCCCATGAACTTTAACTATGGCTACACCTTC. Amino acids: CSAPPMNFNYGYTF.

This clonotype has only a few counts. This chain uses TRBV6-6 with TRBJ2-1; D ambiguous. Germline CDR1 reads MNHNY; CDR2 reads SVGAGI (reference sequence). The CDR3 is 13 residues long. V lost 11 bases to trimming and J lost 5 bases, with 16 bases between them. CDR3 region: CASVGTTNNEQFF. The CDR3 nucleotides are TGTGCCTCCGTCGGAACTACCAACAATGAGCAGTTCTTC.

The rearrangement links TRBV4-1 to TRBJ2-1; 13 bases align to TRBD2. J gave up 9 bases and V 1 base, and 6 bases lay outside the gene matches. The CDR3 has 16 amino acids. Germline CDR1 reads MGHRA; CDR2 reads YSYEKL. In nucleotides, the CDR3 is TGCGCCAGCAGCCAAGTGGGGACTAGCGGGATGGGTGAGCAGTTCTTC. Residues: CASSQVGTSGMGEQFF.

This clonotype was observed a handful of times. The chain is built from TRBV12-3 or TRBV12-4 and TRBJ2-7; D ambiguous. The CDR3 has 15 amino acids. Trimming removed 5 bases at V and 1 base at J, with 15 bases between. As DNA, the CDR3 is TGTGCCAGCAGTCCATTTGCAGATGAGTCCTACGAGCAGTACTTC. Translation: CASSPFADESYEQYF.

There are a few counts of this clonotype. The chain uses TRBV27 and TRBJ2-2; D gene ambiguous. This CDR3 has 13 residues. The germline V gene encodes CDR1 MNHEY and CDR2 SMNVEV (reference sequence). V dropped 6 bases and J dropped 3 bases, with 8 bases sitting between them. CDR3 bases: TGTGCCAGCAGCGGCAGGCACACCGGGGAGCTGTTTTTT. Translation: CASSGRHTGELFF.

With respect to this clonotype: With a much larger clone just one base away, this may be a read error. The V call is TRBV5-1, the J call TRBJ2-7; no clear D gene. Germline V CDR1 and CDR2: SGHRS, YFSETQ. The CDR3 is made up of 13 amino acids. CDR3 sequence reads: CASGFSPPNEQYF. The CDR3 region has the DNA TGCGCCAGCGGCTTTTCCCCACCGAACGAGCAGTACTTC.

In its sample, this clonotype was seen many times. V gene TRBV6-2 or TRBV6-3 combines with J gene TRBJ1-5; the D gene is possibly TRBD1 (6 bases). This CDR3 has 21 amino acids. Trimming shortened V by 5 bases and J by 0 bases, and 29 bases separated the two germline ends. Germline V CDR1 and CDR2: MNHEY, SVGEGT. This chain's CDR3 is CASSQDSSAIWRSNSNQPQHF. The CDR3 nucleotides read TGTGCCAGCAGTCAGGACAGCAGCGCTATTTGGAGATCAAATAGCAATCAGCCCCAGCATTTT.

This clonotype was counted between two and nine times. A read error is possible here, since a much larger clone lies one base away. The gene calls are TRBV12-3 or TRBV12-4 and TRBJ2-1; D is uncertain. This CDR3 has 9 amino acids. Here the CDR3 reads CASGLQQLF. The CDR3 DNA follows: TGTGCCAGCGGGCTTCAGCAGCTCTTC.